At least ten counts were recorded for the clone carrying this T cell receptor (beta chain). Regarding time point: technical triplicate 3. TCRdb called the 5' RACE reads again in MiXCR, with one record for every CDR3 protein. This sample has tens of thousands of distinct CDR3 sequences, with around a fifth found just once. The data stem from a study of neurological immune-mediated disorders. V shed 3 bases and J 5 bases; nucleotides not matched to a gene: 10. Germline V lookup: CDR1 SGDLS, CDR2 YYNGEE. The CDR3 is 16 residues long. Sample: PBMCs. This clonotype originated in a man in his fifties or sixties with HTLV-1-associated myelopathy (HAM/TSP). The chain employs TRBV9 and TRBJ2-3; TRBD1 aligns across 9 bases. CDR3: CASSALPGTGKDTQYF. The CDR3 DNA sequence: TGTGCCAGCAGCGCTCTTCCCGGGACAGGGAAAGATACGCAGTATTTT.